The 27 T cell receptor beta chains reported below all come from one sample, sequenced in a study of blood T cell repertoires in COVID-19. The repertoire was sequenced with immunoSEQ multiplex PCR; TCRdb's copy has only in-frame clones and lacks some. The table lists around 36,000 clones, about 89% of them singletons. Sequencing was carried out using peripheral blood. The origin of the receptors is a human donor in a cohort sampled during active COVID-19.

The CDR3 nucleotides are TGTGCCAGCAATACAGGGTTGGGAACTGAAGCTTTCTTT. This translates into CASNTGLGTEAFF. The chain joins TRBV6-5 to TRBJ1-1; D might be TRBD1 (6 bases). This CDR3 contains 13 residues. Deletions cut 7 bases from V and 5 bases from J, with 14 bases between. Germline V gene sequence: CDR1 MNHEY, CDR2 SVGAGI.

This sequence joins TRBV24-1 and TRBJ2-3; TRBD1 agrees at 7 bases. Losses at the gene ends were 4 bases for V and 1 base for J; bases not matched to a gene: 7. The CDR3 is 16 residues long. CDR1 and CDR2 (germline): KGHDR, SFDVKD. The CDR3 DNA follows: TGTGCCACCAGTGACCCGACAGGGAAAGGCACAGATACGCAGTATTTT. As protein: CATSDPTGKGTDTQYF.

The chain has TRBV28 and TRBJ2-7; D possibly corresponds to TRBD2 (7 bases). The CDR3 runs 12 residues. Germline V gene data show CDR1 as MDHEN and CDR2 as SYDVKM. V lost 6 bases, J lost 6 bases, and 12 bases lay in between. CDR3 DNA: TGTGCCAGCAGCCGGGGGGCGCGCGAGCAGTACTTC. Translating gives CASSRGAREQYF.

CDR3 residues: CASSTSTGFFGSPLHF. The CDR3 nucleotides read TGCGCCAGCAGCACCTCGACAGGGTTCTTTGGTTCACCCCTCCACTTT. The genes are TRBV5-1 and TRBJ1-6; 7 bases agree with TRBD1. With V trimmed by 4 bases and J by 9 bases, 13 bases remained unmatched. CDR1 is SGHRS and CDR2 is YFSETQ in the germline V gene. The CDR3 contains 16 residues.

V is TRBV18 and J is TRBJ1-5; 7 bases agree with TRBD1. CDR3 length: 16 amino acids. CDR1 is KGHSH and CDR2 is LQKENI in the germline V gene. The trim removed 0 bases at V and 6 bases at J, leaving 8 bases unmatched. As DNA, the CDR3 is TGTGCCAGCTCACCACCGATGGTAGGGGGCCTTCAGCCCCAGCATTTT. Amino acid sequence: CASSPPMVGGLQPQHF.

This chain joins TRBV3-1 (or the pseudogene TRBV3-2) and TRBJ2-3; TRBD2 matches 16 bases. The CDR3 sequence is 18 residues long. Per the germline V gene, CDR1 is LGHDT and CDR2 is YNNKEL (reference sequence). Trimming took 5 bases from V and 6 from J; bases not matched to a gene: 11. The CDR3 region is CASSVRGTSGRARDTQYF. DNA of the CDR3: TGTGCCAGCAGCGTAAGGGGGACTAGCGGGAGGGCCAGGGATACGCAGTATTTT.

J is TRBJ1-5 and V is TRBV11-2; TRBD1 aligns across 11 bases. Per the germline V gene, CDR1 is SGHAT and CDR2 is FQNNGV. With V trimmed by 5 bases and J by 8 bases, 5 bases remained unmatched. The CDR3 runs to 14 residues. CDR3 sequence: CASSNGQGAKPQHF. CDR3 sequence (DNA): TGTGCCAGCAGCAACGGACAGGGGGCGAAGCCCCAGCATTTT.

The chain employs TRBV6-6 and TRBJ2-5; TRBD1 might be the D (5 bases). V lost 8 bases to trimming and J lost 5 bases, with 21 bases between them. This CDR3 has 15 residues. Germline CDR1 reads MNHNY; CDR2 reads SVGAGI (reference sequence). CDR3 sequence (DNA): TGTGCCAGCTCTGTAGAGTGGGGCAGCATCGAGACCCAGTACTTC. Translation: CASSVEWGSIETQYF.

Remarks on this clone: An end of the junction differs from the germline gene, which may be a read error. This sequence joins TRBV5-1 and TRBJ2-3, with D tentatively TRBD1 (7 bases). CDR3 length: 14 amino acids. In germline, CDR1 is SGHRS, CDR2 YFSETQ. CDR3 coding DNA: TGCGCCAGCAGCCAGGGGGGCGGCACATATACGCAGTATTTT. Protein: CASSQGGGTYTQYF. Full variable domain (remainder filled in from reference TRBV5-1 and TRBJ2-3): KAGVTQTPRYLIKTRGQQVTLSCSPISGHRSVSWYQQTPGQGLQFLFEYFSETQRNKGNFPGRFSGRQFSNSRSEMNVSTLELGDSALYLCASSQGGGTYTQYFGPGTRLTVL.

This chain links TRBV3-1 (or the pseudogene TRBV3-2) with TRBJ1-1, with D tentatively TRBD1 (6 bases). V lost 2 bases and J lost 1, with 11 bases in between. The CDR3 totals 15 residues. CDR1 and CDR2 (germline): LGHDT, YNNKEL (reference sequence). The CDR3 nucleotides read TGTGCCAGCAGCCAAAGAGGGGGGGGGAACACTGAAGCTTTCTTT. It encodes CASSQRGGGNTEAFF.

The gene calls are TRBV2 and TRBJ2-5, with 9 bases lining up with TRBD1. The trim removed 4 bases at V and 5 bases at J, leaving 8 bases unmatched. The CDR3 is 15 amino acids. The germline gives CDR1 SNHLY, CDR2 FYNNEI. The chain's CDR3 is CASSVGQGSPETQYF. The CDR3 DNA sequence: TGTGCCAGCAGTGTTGGACAGGGGTCCCCCGAGACCCAGTACTTC.

This rearrangement joins TRBV7-2 to TRBJ2-3; the match to TRBD2 covers 10 bases. In germline, CDR1 is SGHTA, CDR2 FQGNSA. V was clipped by 4 bases and J by 6 bases; unmatched bases: 4. The length of the CDR3 is 14 residues. The CDR3 loop is CASSSQRGGDTQYF. The CDR3 nucleotides read TGTGCCAGCAGCTCCCAGCGGGGGGGTGATACGCAGTATTTT.

The chain employs TRBV4-1 and TRBJ2-3, with D possibly matching TRBD1 (5 bases). The V gene lost 1 base and the J gene lost 3 bases, with 8 bases spanning the gap. This CDR3 comprises 14 residues. Germline CDR1 is MGHRA and CDR2 is YSYEKL. As DNA, the CDR3 is TGCGCCAGCAGCCAAGTGACAGCTACAGATACGCAGTATTTT. Residues: CASSQVTATDTQYF.

The gene calls are TRBV6-5 and TRBJ2-7; TRBD2 agrees at 7 bases. Per the germline V gene, CDR1 is MNHEY and CDR2 is SVGAGI. The V and J ends lost 8 bases and 2 bases, in that order; junction bases with no gene match: 6. The CDR3 has 13 residues. The chain's CDR3 is CASRVGGTYEQYF. Written as DNA, the CDR3 is TGTGCCAGCCGGGTGGGGGGGACCTACGAGCAGTACTTC.

The J gene is TRBJ2-7, the V gene TRBV30; 9 nucleotides align to TRBD1. Germline CDR1 GTSNPN, CDR2 SVGIG (reference sequence). This CDR3 has 13 residues. V lost 4 bases, J lost 4 bases, and 5 bases stayed unmatched. CDR3 DNA: TGTGCCTGGACTGACAGGGGGTGGTACGAGCAGTACTTC. Protein sequence: CAWTDRGWYEQYF.

The chain is built from TRBV2 and TRBJ2-1, with 10 bases matching TRBD1. CDR3 length: 14 amino acids. The germline V gene encodes CDR1 SNHLY and CDR2 FYNNEI. Germline trimming cut 7 bases from V and 8 bases from J; bases unmatched to any gene: 8. The CDR3 region has the DNA TGTGCCAGCAATGCCGGGACAGGGGTCGATGAGCAGTTCTTC. This gives the protein CASNAGTGVDEQFF.

The V and J genes are TRBV11-2 and TRBJ1-1; no clear D. The CDR3 runs to 16 residues. The germline gives CDR1 SGHAT, CDR2 FQNNGV. V lost 1 base, J lost 13 bases, and 25 bases lay in between. CDR3 protein: CASSLVHGQAGREGFF. Written as DNA, the CDR3 is TGTGCCAGCAGCTTAGTTCACGGCCAGGCGGGTAGGGAGGGTTTCTTT. Full variable domain (remainder filled in from reference TRBV11-2 and TRBJ1-1): EAGVAQSPRYKIIEKRQSVAFWCNPISGHATLYWYQQILGQGPKLLIQFQNNGVVDDSQLPKDRFSAERLKGVDSTLKIQPAKLEDSAVYLCASSLVHGQAGREGFFGQGTRLTVV.

This clone was detected once. The chain has TRBV9 and TRBJ2-2, with 7 bases lining up with TRBD1. V shed 3 bases and J 4 bases; nucleotides not matched to a gene: 15. Germline CDR1 and CDR2: SGDLS and YYNGEE. CDR3 length equals 18 residues. The CDR3 here is CASSALPGRGGPTGELFF. The DNA of the CDR3 is TGTGCCAGCAGCGCCCTGCCGGGGCGAGGGGGCCCCACCGGGGAGCTGTTTTTT. Full variable domain (rest looked up from reference TRBV9 and TRBJ2-2): DSGVTQTPKHLITATGQRVTLRCSPRSGDLSVYWYQQSLDQGLQFLIQYYNGEERAKGNILERFSAQQFPDLHSELNLSSLELGDSALYFCASSALPGRGGPTGELFFGEGSRLTVL.

The V call is TRBV9, the J call TRBJ2-2; 7 bases fit TRBD1. V lost 6 bases and J lost 0; bases outside the gene matches: 2. Germline values: CDR1 SGDLS, CDR2 YYNGEE. The CDR3 runs to 14 residues. CDR3 sequence reads: CASMGTANTGELFF. The CDR3 nucleotides are TGTGCCAGCATGGGGACAGCGAACACCGGGGAGCTGTTTTTT.

Turning to this clone: Germline is not matched at one junction end, which may reflect a read error. This sequence joins TRBV12-5 and TRBJ2-1; 7 nucleotides line up with TRBD1. The CDR3 contains 11 residues. The germline V gene encodes CDR1 LGHNT and CDR2 FRNRAP. The CDR3 region has the DNA TGTGCTAGTGGTTCAAGGGGGCTCAAGGTCTTC. Its protein is CASGSRGLKVF. Full variable domain (missing parts from reference TRBV12-5 and TRBJ2-1): DARVTQTPRHKVTEMGQEVTMRCQPILGHNTVFWYRQTMMQGLELLAYFRNRAPLDDSGMPKDRFSAEMPDATLATLKIQPSEPRDSAVYFCASGSRGLKVFGPGTRLTVL.

The chain combines TRBV5-4 with TRBJ2-7; TRBD1 aligns across 7 bases. The CDR3 extends over 15 amino acids. V gave up 4 bases and J gave up 2 bases; unmatched junction bases: 9. The germline V gene encodes CDR1 SGHNT and CDR2 YYREEE (reference sequence). The CDR3 DNA follows: TGTGCCAGCAGCGATGGGGTCAGGGGGACCTACGAGCAGTACTTC. Translated, it gives CASSDGVRGTYEQYF. Complete variable domain (other parts from reference TRBV5-4 and TRBJ2-7): ETGVTQSPTHLIKTRGQQVTLRCSSQSGHNTVSWYQQALGQGPQFIFQYYREEENGRGNFPPRFSGLQFPNYSSELNVNALELDDSALYLCASSDGVRGTYEQYFGPGTRLTVT.

The V call is TRBV9, the J call TRBJ2-5, with 9 bases identical to TRBD1. Per germline, CDR1 SGDLS and CDR2 YYNGEE. V dropped 0 bases and J dropped 5; count of bases not matched to a gene: 5. The CDR3 is 15 amino acids. CDR3 protein: CASSVEGQGWETQYF. The CDR3 DNA reads TGTGCCAGCAGCGTAGAGGGACAGGGTTGGGAGACCCAGTACTTC.

This sequence joins TRBV4-3 and TRBJ2-7; 9 bases match TRBD1. The junction had 13 bases not matched to a gene; V was cut back by 0 bases and J by 1 base. Germline CDR1 LGHNA, CDR2 YSLEER. The CDR3 extends over 19 amino acids. This CDR3 is CASSQDLGTGGIGSYEQYF. The DNA of the CDR3 is TGCGCCAGCAGCCAAGATCTAGGAACAGGGGGCATAGGATCCTACGAGCAGTACTTC.

This sequence joins TRBV7-2 and TRBJ2-5, with TRBD2 identical over 15 bases. Germline V lookup: CDR1 SGHTA, CDR2 FQGNSA. The J segment lost 2 bases and the V segment lost 5 bases, leaving 9 bases of the junction unmatched. The CDR3 loop spans 18 amino acids. The CDR3 nucleotides are TGTGCCAGCAGCCCCCCGGGACTAGCGGGGGGAGGGCAAGAGACCCAGTACTTC. Encoded protein: CASSPPGLAGGGQETQYF.

The chain employs TRBV3-1 (or the pseudogene TRBV3-2) and TRBJ2-2, with D hard to call. V was shortened by 4 bases and J by 4 bases, with 13 bases between the two germline ends. In germline, CDR1 is LGHDT, CDR2 YNNKEL (reference sequence). This CDR3 region has 15 residues. The CDR3 protein is CASSPRLETTGELFF. The DNA for the CDR3 is TGTGCCAGCAGCCCCCGACTGGAAACCACCGGGGAGCTGTTTTTT.

The rearrangement links TRBV7-2 to TRBJ2-7, with TRBD1 matching 9 bases. V was pared by 2 bases and J by 7 bases, with 3 bases of the junction left unmatched. Germline CDR1 reads SGHTA; CDR2 reads FQGNSA. There are 13 residues in the CDR3. CDR3 nucleotide sequence: TGTGCCAGCAGCTTACGACAGGGGGGAGAGCAGTACTTC. Translated, it gives CASSLRQGGEQYF.

CDR3 loop: CASSPDGNYGYTF. CDR3 bases: TGTGCCAGCAGTCCCGACGGGAACTATGGCTACACCTTC. This chain joins TRBV6-5 and TRBJ1-2, with D hard to call. Trimming shortened V by 5 bases and J by 2 bases, and 9 bases separated the two germline ends. Germline V gene data show CDR1 as MNHEY and CDR2 as SVGAGI. The CDR3 runs 13 residues.